The clone carrying this T cell receptor (beta chain) was counted only a few times. The assay was immunoSEQ multiplex PCR, and TCRdb's table has in-frame clones only and misses some. The data show 2 million to 2.5 million clones, more than 90% seen once. These data belong to a study of shared clonotypes between healthy human individuals. The germline CDR1 and CDR2 sequences are MNHEY and SMNVEV (reference sequence). The CDR3 sequence is 17 residues long. Trimming took off 4 bases at V and 4 bases at J, with 23 bases between the two ends. The TCR comes from a man younger than 30 in good health. The chain links TRBV27 to TRBJ2-7; no firm D call. Sequences were obtained from naive CD4+ T cells sorted from blood. Subset: CD45RA+ positively selected. CDR3 protein: CASSSHSLTGPPYEQYF. CDR3 in DNA: TGTGCCAGCAGTTCTCACTCTCTGACGGGCCCACCTTACGAGCAGTACTTC.